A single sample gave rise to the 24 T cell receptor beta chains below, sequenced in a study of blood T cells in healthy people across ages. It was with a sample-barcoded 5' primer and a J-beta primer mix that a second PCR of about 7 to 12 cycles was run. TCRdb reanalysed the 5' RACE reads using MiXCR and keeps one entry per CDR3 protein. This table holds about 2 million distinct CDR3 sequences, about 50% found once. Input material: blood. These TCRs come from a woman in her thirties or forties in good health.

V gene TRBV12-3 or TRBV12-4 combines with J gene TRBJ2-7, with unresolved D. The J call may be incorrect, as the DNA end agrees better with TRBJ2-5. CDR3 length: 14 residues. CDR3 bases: TGTGCCAGCAGTTCCGAAAGGGCGTGGGAGACCCAGTACTTC. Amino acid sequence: CASSSERAWETQYF.

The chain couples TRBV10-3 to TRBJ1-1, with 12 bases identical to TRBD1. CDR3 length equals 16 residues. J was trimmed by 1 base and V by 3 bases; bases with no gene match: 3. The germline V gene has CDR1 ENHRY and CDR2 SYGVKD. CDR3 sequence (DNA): TGTGCCATCAGTGATTCGGGACAGGGGGCGAACACTGAAGCTTTCTTT. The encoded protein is CAISDSGQGANTEAFF.

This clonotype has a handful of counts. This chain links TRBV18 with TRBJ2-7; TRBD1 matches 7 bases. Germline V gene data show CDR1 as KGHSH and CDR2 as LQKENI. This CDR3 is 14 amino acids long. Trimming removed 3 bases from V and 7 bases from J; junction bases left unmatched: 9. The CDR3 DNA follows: TGTGCCAGCTCACCCGAACGACAGGGCGATGAGCAGTACTTC. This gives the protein CASSPERQGDEQYF.

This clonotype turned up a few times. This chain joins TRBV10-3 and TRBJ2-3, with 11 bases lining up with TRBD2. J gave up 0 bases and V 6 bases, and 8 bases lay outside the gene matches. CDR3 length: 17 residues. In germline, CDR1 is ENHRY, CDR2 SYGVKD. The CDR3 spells CAISVAGGPYSTDTQYF. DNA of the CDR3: TGTGCCATCAGCGTAGCGGGGGGGCCTTATAGCACAGATACGCAGTATTTT.

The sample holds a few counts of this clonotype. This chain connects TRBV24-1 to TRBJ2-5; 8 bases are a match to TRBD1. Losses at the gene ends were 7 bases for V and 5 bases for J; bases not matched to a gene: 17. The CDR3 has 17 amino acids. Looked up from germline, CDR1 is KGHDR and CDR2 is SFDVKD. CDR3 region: CATSDGQGPHFVETQYF. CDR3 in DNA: TGTGCCACCAGCGACGGACAGGGCCCACATTTTGTTGAGACCCAGTACTTC.

In DNA form, the CDR3 reads TGTGCCAGCAGCGTAAATGAAGTGGAGACCCAGTACTTC. Amino acid sequence: CASSVNEVETQYF. V is TRBV7-8 and J is TRBJ2-5; no reliable D call. The CDR3 totals 13 residues. Per the germline V gene, CDR1 is SGHVS and CDR2 is FQNEAQ. V was clipped by 5 bases and J by 5 bases, with 12 bases between them.

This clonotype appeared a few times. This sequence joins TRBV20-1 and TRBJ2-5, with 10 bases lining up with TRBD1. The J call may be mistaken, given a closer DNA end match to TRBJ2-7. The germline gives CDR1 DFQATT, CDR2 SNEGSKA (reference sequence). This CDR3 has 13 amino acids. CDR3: CSGNGQGGHEQYF. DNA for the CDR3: TGCAGTGGCAATGGACAGGGGGGTCACGAGCAGTACTTC.

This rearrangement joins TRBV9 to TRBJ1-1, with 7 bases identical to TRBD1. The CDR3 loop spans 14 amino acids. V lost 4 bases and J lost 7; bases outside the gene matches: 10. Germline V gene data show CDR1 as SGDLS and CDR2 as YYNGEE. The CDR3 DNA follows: TGTGCCAGCAGCACGACCCAGGGGGGGGGTGAAGCTTTCTTT. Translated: CASSTTQGGGEAFF. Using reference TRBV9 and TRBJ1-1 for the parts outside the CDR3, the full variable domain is DSGVTQTPKHLITATGQRVTLRCSPRSGDLSVYWYQQSLDQGLQFLIQYYNGEERAKGNILERFSAQQFPDLHSELNLSSLELGDSALYFCASSTTQGGGEAFFGQGTRLTVV.

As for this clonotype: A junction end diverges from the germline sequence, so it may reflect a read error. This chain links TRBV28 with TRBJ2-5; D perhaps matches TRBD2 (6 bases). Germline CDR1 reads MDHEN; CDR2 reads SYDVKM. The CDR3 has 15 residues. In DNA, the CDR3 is TGTGCCATCAGTTTAATCCGGGAGTCCCAAGAGACCCAGTACTTC. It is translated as CAISLIRESQETQYF.

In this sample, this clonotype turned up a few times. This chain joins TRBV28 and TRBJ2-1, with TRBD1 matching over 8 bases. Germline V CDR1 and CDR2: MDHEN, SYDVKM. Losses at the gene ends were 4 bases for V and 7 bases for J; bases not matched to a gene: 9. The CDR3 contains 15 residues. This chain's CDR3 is CASSYGTGVGNEQFF. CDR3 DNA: TGTGCCAGCAGTTACGGGACAGGCGTAGGAAATGAGCAGTTCTTC.

DNA of the CDR3: TGTGCCAGCAGTTTACGGGGAGGGATAAGTGGCTACACCTTC. Translation gives CASSLRGGISGYTF. The chain links TRBV12-3 or TRBV12-4 to TRBJ1-2; D unclear. V lost 2 bases to trimming and J lost 7 bases, with 14 bases between them. The CDR3 consists of 14 residues.

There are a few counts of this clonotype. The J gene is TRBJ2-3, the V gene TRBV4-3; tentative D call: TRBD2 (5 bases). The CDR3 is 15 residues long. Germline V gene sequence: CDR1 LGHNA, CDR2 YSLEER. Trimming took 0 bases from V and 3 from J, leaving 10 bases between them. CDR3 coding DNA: TGCGCCAGCAGCCAAGATGAGCGAGGGACAGATACGCAGTATTTT. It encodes CASSQDERGTDTQYF.

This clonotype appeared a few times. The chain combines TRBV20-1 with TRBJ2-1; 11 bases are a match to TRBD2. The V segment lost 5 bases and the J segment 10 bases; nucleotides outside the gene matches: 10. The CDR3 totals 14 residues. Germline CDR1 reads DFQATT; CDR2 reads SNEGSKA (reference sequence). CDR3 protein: CSALRSGGAREQFF. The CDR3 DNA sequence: TGCAGTGCTTTACGTAGCGGGGGGGCAAGGGAGCAGTTCTTC.

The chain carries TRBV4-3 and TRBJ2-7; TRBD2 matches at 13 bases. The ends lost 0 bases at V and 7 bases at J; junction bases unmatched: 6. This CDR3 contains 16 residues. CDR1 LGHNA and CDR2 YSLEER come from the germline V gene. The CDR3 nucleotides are TGCGCCAGCAGCCAAGAGTGGACTAGCGGGGGTGATGAGCAGTACTTC. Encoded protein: CASSQEWTSGGDEQYF.

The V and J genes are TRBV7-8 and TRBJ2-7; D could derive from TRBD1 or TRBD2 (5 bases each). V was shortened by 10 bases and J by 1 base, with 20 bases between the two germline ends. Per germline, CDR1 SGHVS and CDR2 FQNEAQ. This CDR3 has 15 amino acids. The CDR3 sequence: CATTVGRGESYEQYF. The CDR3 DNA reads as TGTGCCACTACGGTAGGGAGAGGGGAATCCTACGAGCAGTACTTC.

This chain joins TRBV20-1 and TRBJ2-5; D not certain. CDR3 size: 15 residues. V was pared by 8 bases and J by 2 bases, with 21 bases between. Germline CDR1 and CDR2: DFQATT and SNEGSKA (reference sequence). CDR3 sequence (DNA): TGCAGTACTAACGCACAGAGGATTTTTCAAGAGACCCAGTACTTC. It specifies CSTNAQRIFQETQYF.

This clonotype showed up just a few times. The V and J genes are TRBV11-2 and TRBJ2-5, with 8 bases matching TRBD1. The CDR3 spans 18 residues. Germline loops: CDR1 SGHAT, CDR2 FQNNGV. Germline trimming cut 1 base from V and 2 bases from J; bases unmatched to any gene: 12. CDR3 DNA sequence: TGTGCCAGCAGCTTAGCGTTGGGGACAGGCAAGGGGCAAGAGACCCAGTACTTC. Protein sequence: CASSLALGTGKGQETQYF.

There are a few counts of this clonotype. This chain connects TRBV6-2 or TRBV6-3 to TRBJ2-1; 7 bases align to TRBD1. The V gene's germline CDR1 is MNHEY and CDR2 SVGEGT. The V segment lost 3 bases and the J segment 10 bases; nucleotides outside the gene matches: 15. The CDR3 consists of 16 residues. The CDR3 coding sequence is TGTGCCAGCAGTTATCAGTCGTGGCAGACAGGGCACGAGCAGTTCTTC. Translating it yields CASSYQSWQTGHEQFF.

CDR3 residues: CASPPAGSYEQYF. For the CDR3, the DNA is TGTGCCAGCCCACCGGCAGGGAGCTACGAGCAGTACTTC. V and J are TRBV11-3 and TRBJ2-7; D assignment may be TRBD1 or TRBD2 (5 bases each). Deletions cut 8 bases from V and 3 bases from J, with 14 bases between. The CDR3 extends over 13 amino acids. Germline-derived CDR1 and CDR2 are SGHNT and YENEEA.

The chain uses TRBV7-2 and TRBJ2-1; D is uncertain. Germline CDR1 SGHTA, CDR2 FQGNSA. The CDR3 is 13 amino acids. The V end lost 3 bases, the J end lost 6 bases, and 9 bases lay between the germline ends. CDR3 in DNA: TGTGCCAGCAGCTTTTTCCACGCCAATGAGCAGTTCTTC. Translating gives CASSFFHANEQFF.

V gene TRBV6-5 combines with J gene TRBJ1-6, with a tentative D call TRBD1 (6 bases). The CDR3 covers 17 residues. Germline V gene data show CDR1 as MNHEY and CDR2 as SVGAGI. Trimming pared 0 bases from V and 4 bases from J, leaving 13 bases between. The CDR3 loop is CASSYSGEGGYNSPLHF. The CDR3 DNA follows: TGTGCCAGCAGTTACTCTGGGGAAGGGGGGTATAATTCACCCCTCCACTTT.

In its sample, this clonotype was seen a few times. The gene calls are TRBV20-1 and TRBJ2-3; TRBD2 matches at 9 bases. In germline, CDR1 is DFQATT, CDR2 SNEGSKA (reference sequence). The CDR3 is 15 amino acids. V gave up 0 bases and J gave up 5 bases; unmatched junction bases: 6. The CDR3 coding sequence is TGCAGTGCTAGAGATATCTCGCGGGGGGGAGATACGCAGTATTTT. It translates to CSARDISRGGDTQYF.

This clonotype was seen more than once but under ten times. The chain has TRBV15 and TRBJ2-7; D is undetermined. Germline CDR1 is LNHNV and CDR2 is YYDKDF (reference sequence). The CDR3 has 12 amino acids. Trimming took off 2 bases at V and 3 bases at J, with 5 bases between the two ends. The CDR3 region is CATSRSYYEQYF. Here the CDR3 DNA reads TGTGCCACCAGCAGATCGTACTACGAGCAGTACTTC. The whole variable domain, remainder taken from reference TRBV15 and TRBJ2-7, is DAMVIQNPRYQVTQFGKPVTLSCSQTLNHNVMYWYQQKSSQAPKLLFHYYDKDFNNEADTPDNFQSRRPNTSFCFLDIRSPGLGDTAMYLCATSRSYYEQYFGPGTRLTVT.

This chain's CDR3 is CSARWGGHTDTQYF. The DNA for the CDR3 is TGCAGTGCCCGTTGGGGGGGGCACACAGATACGCAGTATTTT. The V call is TRBV20-1, the J call TRBJ2-3, with D maybe TRBD2 (7 bases). The CDR3 contains 14 residues. Trimming removed 6 bases at V and 2 bases at J, with 15 bases between. Per germline, CDR1 DFQATT and CDR2 SNEGSKA (reference sequence).